These T cell receptor beta chains were read from a single sample in a study of Ad26.COV2.S vaccination and SARS-CoV-2 variants. TCRdb's copy holds only in-frame clones and misses some; the assay was immunoSEQ multiplex PCR. The sample yields about 680,000 clones, more than 70% seen once. This sample comprised peripheral blood, obtained in a trial of Ad26.COV2.S vaccine versus placebo. Receptors originate from a person aged 18-60 years who received the Ad26.COV2.S COVID-19 vaccine or a placebo. Each CDR3 is given with its conserved first and last residue. The D gene is left open where the match is weak. Expanded clones get a size class; other rows say once, few or many, or leave the size out.

v_gene	abundance	j_gene	d_gene	CDR3aa	CDR3nt
TRBV6-2/TRBV6-3	-	TRBJ1-5	TRBD1	CASSTPGQLNQPQHF	TGTGCCAGCAGTACACCGGGACAGCTCAATCAGCCCCAGCATTTT
TRBV18	-	TRBJ2-7	-	CASSLPSRRDEQYF	TGTGCCAGCTCACTCCCGAGCCGGCGGGACGAGCAGTACTTC
TRBV27	-	TRBJ1-6	-	CASSLAGAVAPLHF	TGTGCCAGCAGTTTAGCGGGGGCGGTGGCACCCCTCCACTTT
TRBV29-1	-	TRBJ2-1	TRBD1	CSVEPDRGGHNEQFF	TGCAGCGTGGAACCCGACAGGGGGGGTCACAATGAGCAGTTCTTC
TRBV4-2	few	TRBJ1-2	-	CASSQDQDYGYTF	TGTGCCAGCAGCCAAGATCAAGACTATGGCTACACCTTC
TRBV30	-	TRBJ1-2	TRBD1	CAWKLRDRAGYGYTF	TGTGCCTGGAAGTTACGGGACAGGGCTGGCTATGGCTACACCTTC
TRBV30	-	TRBJ2-1	TRBD2	CAWGLAGGNYNEQFF	TGTGCCTGGGGACTAGCGGGAGGTAACTACAATGAGCAGTTCTTC
TRBV29-1	once	TRBJ2-7	-	CSVDRTDSYEQYF	TGCAGCGTTGATCGGACAGACTCCTACGAGCAGTACTTC
TRBV9	few	TRBJ1-5	-	CASSVEVEEQYSNQPQHF	TGTGCCAGCAGCGTAGAGGTTGAAGAGCAGTATAGCAATCAGCCCCAGCATTTT
TRBV11-2	-	TRBJ2-5	-	CASSQDIQETQYF	TGTGCCAGCAGCCAAGACATACAAGAGACCCAGTACTTC
TRBV7-2	once	TRBJ2-2	-	CASSLAGVRNTGELFF	TGTGCCAGCAGCTTAGCGGGGGTGAGGAACACCGGGGAGCTGTTTTTT
TRBV6-5	-	TRBJ2-7	-	CASSYSDLGEQYF	TGTGCCAGCAGTTACTCGGACCTCGGGGAGCAGTACTTC
TRBV7-6	-	TRBJ1-1	-	CASSLGWGSGNTEAFF	TGTGCCAGCAGCCTTGGGTGGGGCAGTGGGAACACTGAAGCTTTCTTT
TRBV9	once	TRBJ2-1	TRBD2	CASSPPGLAGYNEQFF	TGTGCCAGCAGCCCTCCGGGACTAGCGGGTTACAATGAGCAGTTCTTC
TRBV2	-	TRBJ1-1	-	CASRELNTEAFF	TGTGCCAGCCGCGAATTGAACACTGAAGCTTTCTTT
TRBV7-2	-	TRBJ2-2	TRBD1	CASSLTGGLNTGELFF	TGTGCCAGCAGCTTGACAGGGGGCCTCAACACCGGGGAGCTGTTTTTT
TRBV24-1	-	TRBJ1-1	-	CATSDGTRGTEAFF	TGTGCCACCAGTGATGGCACCAGGGGCACTGAAGCTTTCTTT
TRBV5-6	-	TRBJ2-7	-	CASTGNYEQYF	TGTGCCAGTACAGGGAACTACGAGCAGTACTTC
TRBV2	-	TRBJ2-5	TRBD1	CASSEGTGGFQETQYF	TGTGCCAGCAGTGAAGGAACAGGGGGCTTCCAAGAGACCCAGTACTTC
TRBV24-1	-	TRBJ2-1	-	CATRASAYNEQFF	TGTGCCACCAGAGCTAGCGCCTACAATGAGCAGTTCTTC
TRBV18	few	TRBJ2-5	-	CASSPDQETQYF	TGTGCCAGCTCACCGGATCAAGAGACCCAGTACTTC
TRBV6-5	-	TRBJ2-3	-	CASMGGLDTQYF	TGTGCCAGCATGGGGGGGCTGGATACGCAGTATTTT
TRBV9	-	TRBJ2-1	TRBD2	CASSDQLAVRADEQFF	TGTGCCAGCAGCGATCAGCTAGCGGTCAGGGCCGATGAGCAGTTCTTC
TRBV6-6	-	TRBJ1-1	-	CASRLNTEAFF	TGTGCCAGCAGGCTGAACACTGAAGCTTTCTTT
TRBV19	-	TRBJ1-5	TRBD1	CASSPSWTGNNQPQHF	TGTGCCAGTAGCCCCTCGTGGACAGGGAACAATCAGCCCCAGCATTTT
TRBV20-1	-	TRBJ2-3	TRBD2	CSARPGLTYSF	TGCAGTGCTAGACCGGGACTAACCTATTCTTTC
TRBV4-3	-	TRBJ2-1	TRBD2	CASSRLLAGGPTAYEQFF	TGCGCCAGCAGCCGACTACTAGCGGGGGGGCCGACAGCTTATGAGCAGTTCTTC
TRBV15	-	TRBJ2-3	-	CATSRDNALDTQYF	TGTGCCACCAGCAGAGATAATGCGCTAGATACGCAGTATTTT
TRBV24-1	-	TRBJ2-5	TRBD2	CATSDGPGTSGKETQYF	TGTGCCACCAGTGACGGTCCCGGGACTAGCGGGAAGGAGACCCAGTACTTC
TRBV19	-	TRBJ2-5	-	CASSIRGLGQETQYF	TGTGCCAGTAGTATTAGAGGCCTCGGCCAAGAGACCCAGTACTTC
TRBV27	-	TRBJ2-3	-	CASSLSPRGSDTQYF	TGTGCCAGCAGTTTATCGCCCAGGGGATCAGATACGCAGTATTTT
TRBV7-9	once	TRBJ2-7	-	CASSVSGTPYEQYF	TGTGCCAGCAGCGTTTCCGGGACACCCTACGAGCAGTACTTC
TRBV3-1/TRBV3-2	-	TRBJ2-1	TRBD2	CASSQEAGASYNEQFF	TGTGCCAGCAGCCAAGAAGCGGGGGCCTCCTACAATGAGCAGTTCTTC
TRBV6-5	-	TRBJ2-2	-	CASSYDSGVGTGELFF	TGTGCCAGCAGTTACGATTCAGGGGTGGGCACCGGGGAGCTGTTTTTT
TRBV7-2	-	TRBJ2-3	-	CASSPWLGVTDTQYF	TGTGCCAGCAGCCCGTGGTTAGGTGTCACAGATACGCAGTATTTT
TRBV5-5	-	TRBJ2-7	TRBD1	CASSWTGDEQYF	TGTGCCAGCAGCTGGACAGGGGACGAGCAGTACTTC
TRBV30	-	TRBJ2-7	TRBD2	CAWSGDGGGAYEQYF	TGTGCCTGGAGTGGGGACGGCGGGGGGGCTTACGAGCAGTACTTC
TRBV9	once	TRBJ2-1	TRBD2	CASSGTSGSYNEQFF	TGTGCCAGCAGCGGGACTAGCGGCTCCTACAATGAGCAGTTCTTC
TRBV12-3/TRBV12-4	-	TRBJ1-6	-	CASSLWSGSPLHF	TGTGCCAGCAGTTTATGGTCCGGGTCACCCCTCCACTTT
TRBV19	few	TRBJ2-1	TRBD1	CATRGQGYNEQFF	TGTGCCACCCGGGGACAGGGTTACAATGAGCAGTTCTTC